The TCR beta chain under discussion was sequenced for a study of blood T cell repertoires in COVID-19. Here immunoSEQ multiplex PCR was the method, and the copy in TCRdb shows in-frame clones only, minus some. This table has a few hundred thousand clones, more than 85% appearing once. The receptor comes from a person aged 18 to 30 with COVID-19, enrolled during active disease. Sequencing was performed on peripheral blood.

The CDR3 is CASSLDMNTEAFF. The CDR3 region has the DNA TGTGCCAGCAGCTTAGATATGAACACTGAAGCTTTCTTT. V and J are TRBV7-9 and TRBJ1-1; D is unresolved. Germline V gene lookup returns CDR1 SEHNR and CDR2 FQNEAQ (reference sequence). The CDR3 extends over 13 amino acids. The germline V and J ends were trimmed by 1 base and 0 bases, with 3 bases remaining between them. Filled out from reference TRBV7-9 and TRBJ1-1, the complete variable domain reads DTGVSQNPRHKITKRGQNVTFRCDPISEHNRLYWYRQTLGQGPEFLTYFQNEAQLEKSRLLSDRFSAERPKGSFSTLEIQRTEQGDSAMYLCASSLDMNTEAFFGQGTRLTVV.